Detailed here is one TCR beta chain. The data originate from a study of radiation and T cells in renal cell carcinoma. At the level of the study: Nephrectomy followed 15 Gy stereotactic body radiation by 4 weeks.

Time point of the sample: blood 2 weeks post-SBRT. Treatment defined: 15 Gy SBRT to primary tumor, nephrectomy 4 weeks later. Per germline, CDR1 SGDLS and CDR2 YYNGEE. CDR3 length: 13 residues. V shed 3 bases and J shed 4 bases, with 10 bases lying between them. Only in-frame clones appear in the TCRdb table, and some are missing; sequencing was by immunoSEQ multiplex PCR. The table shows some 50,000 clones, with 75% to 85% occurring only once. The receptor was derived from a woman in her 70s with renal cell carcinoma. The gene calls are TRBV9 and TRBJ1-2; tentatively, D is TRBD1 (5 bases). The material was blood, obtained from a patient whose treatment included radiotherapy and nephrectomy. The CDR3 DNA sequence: TGTGCCAGCAGCGCAGGGTCTGGCTATGGCTACACCTTC. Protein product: CASSAGSGYGYTF.